The 22 T cell receptor beta chains given below trace back to one sample, sequenced in a study of T cells after yellow fever vaccination. In TCRdb, the 5' RACE reads were re-called with MiXCR into one record per CDR3 protein. This table has some 350,000 distinct CDR3 sequences, over 3.5% appearing once. The material sequenced was PBMCs, taken 5 days after the yellow fever booster vaccination. The receptors stem from a young man who received the YFV17D yellow fever vaccine.

CDR3 protein: CSARDNEGAREPQHF. The CDR3, as DNA: TGCAGTGCTAGAGATAACGAGGGGGCGCGGGAGCCCCAGCATTTT. The chain couples TRBV20-1 to TRBJ1-5; 7 bases match TRBD1. From germline, CDR1 is DFQATT and CDR2 SNEGSKA (reference sequence). J was trimmed by 8 bases and V by 0 bases; bases with no gene match: 10. CDR3 length: 15 amino acids.

Many counts were recorded for this clonotype. V gene TRBV29-1 combines with J gene TRBJ1-2, with unresolved D. The CDR3 is made up of 15 amino acids. The V end lost 6 bases, the J end lost 4 bases, and 21 bases lay between the germline ends. CDR1 and CDR2 (germline): SQVTM, ANQGSEA. The CDR3 DNA reads TGCAGCGTCCCCGAAGAGGCGGGGATAGTCTATGGCTACACCTTC. Translation gives CSVPEEAGIVYGYTF.

A few counts support this clonotype. V is TRBV7-9 and J is TRBJ1-1, with a possible D match to TRBD1 (5 bases). In germline, CDR1 is SEHNR, CDR2 FQNEAQ (reference sequence). V dropped 2 bases and J dropped 5 bases, with 18 bases sitting between them. This CDR3 comprises 16 residues. The CDR3 sequence: CASSLLGAELGTEAFF. The CDR3 nucleotides read TGTGCCAGCAGCTTACTCGGGGCCGAACTTGGGACTGAAGCTTTCTTT.

V gene TRBV18 combines with J gene TRBJ1-4, with D possibly being TRBD1 (5 bases). CDR3 length: 16 amino acids. CDR1 and CDR2 (germline): KGHSH, LQKENI. Trimming took 6 bases from V and 0 from J, leaving 14 bases between them. CDR3 nucleotide sequence: TGTGCCAGCTCCCAAATGGGGGGTGCAACTAATGAAAAACTGTTTTTT. This sequence encodes CASSQMGGATNEKLFF.

The chain has TRBV12-3 or TRBV12-4 and TRBJ1-6, with TRBD1 matching over 9 bases. The J segment lost 5 bases and the V segment lost 6 bases, leaving 8 bases of the junction unmatched. The CDR3 loop spans 16 amino acids. The CDR3 reads CASRNSGTGNNSPLHF. The DNA of the CDR3 is TGTGCCAGCAGAAACTCCGGGACAGGGAATAATTCACCCCTCCACTTT.

There are a few counts of this clonotype. The chain employs TRBV6-5 and TRBJ2-7; D call uncertain. The V and J ends lost 0 bases and 2 bases respectively, with 8 bases between them. This CDR3 has 14 amino acids. Looked up from germline, CDR1 is MNHEY and CDR2 is SVGAGI. As DNA, the CDR3 is TGTGCCAGCAGTTACTCCGGGCCTCCCTACGAGCAGTACTTC. Translating gives CASSYSGPPYEQYF.

This chain links TRBV6-5 with TRBJ1-4; TRBD1 matches at 9 bases. The CDR3 covers 15 residues. Germline CDR1 and CDR2: MNHEY and SVGAGI. Losses at the gene ends were 6 bases for V and 8 bases for J; bases not matched to a gene: 10. The CDR3 nucleotides are TGTGCCAGCAGCTACGAGGGGACAGGGTACGAAAAACTGTTTTTT. This translates into CASSYEGTGYEKLFF.

V usage is TRBV5-1 and J usage is TRBJ2-3; a weak D match, TRBD1 (7 bases). This CDR3 spans 15 amino acids. The germline V gene encodes CDR1 SGHRS and CDR2 YFSETQ. Trimming took off 1 base at V and 5 bases at J, with 14 bases between the two ends. The CDR3 protein is CASSLFAGGLDTQYF. CDR3 coding DNA: TGCGCCAGCAGCTTGTTTGCAGGGGGGTTAGATACGCAGTATTTT.

The chain recombines TRBV12-3 or TRBV12-4 with TRBJ2-3; 12 positions agree with TRBD2. The CDR3 extends over 16 amino acids. V lost 7 bases, J lost 3 bases, and 8 bases stayed unmatched. The CDR3 loop is CASNLLAGGRTDTQYF. In DNA form, the CDR3 reads TGTGCCAGCAACCTACTAGCGGGGGGAAGGACAGATACGCAGTATTTT.

This clonotype showed up just a few times. The chain combines TRBV4-1 with TRBJ1-1, with a tentative D call TRBD1 (5 bases). Per the germline V gene, CDR1 is MGHRA and CDR2 is YSYEKL. The CDR3 spans 15 residues. The V end was cut by 0 bases, the J end by 0 bases, with 8 bases between. The DNA for the CDR3 is TGCGCCAGCAGCCAAGATGAGGGGATGAACACTGAAGCTTTCTTT. Residues: CASSQDEGMNTEAFF.

In this sample, this clonotype turned up once. The gene calls are TRBV7-3 and TRBJ2-1; D uncertain. This CDR3 comprises 15 residues. V gave up 5 bases and J gave up 0 bases, with 11 bases separating them. Germline V gene sequence: CDR1 SGHTA, CDR2 FQGTGA. CDR3 bases: TGTGCCAGCAGCAATCGGGTGAGCTCCTACAATGAGCAGTTCTTC. Amino acids: CASSNRVSSYNEQFF.

This clonotype was detected ten times or more. The gene calls are TRBV5-1 and TRBJ2-1; D not resolved. Germline loops: CDR1 SGHRS, CDR2 YFSETQ. V lost 0 bases, J lost 0 bases, and 10 bases lay in between. The CDR3 loop spans 16 amino acids. CDR3 nucleotides: TGCGCCAGCAGCTTGGCCCCGCTAAACTCCTACAATGAGCAGTTCTTC. This translates into CASSLAPLNSYNEQFF.

V and J are TRBV20-1 and TRBJ2-3; 7 bases align to TRBD2. The junction had 7 bases not matched to a gene; V was cut back by 2 bases and J by 2 bases. There are 15 residues in the CDR3. The germline V gene has CDR1 DFQATT and CDR2 SNEGSKA (reference sequence). CDR3 in amino acids: CSARIPGGITDTQYF. Written as DNA, the CDR3 is TGCAGTGCTAGAATCCCGGGGGGTATCACAGATACGCAGTATTTT.

V is TRBV7-3 and J is TRBJ2-2; TRBD1 matches 10 bases. Trimming took 5 bases from V and 3 from J; bases not matched to a gene: 6. The CDR3 has 16 amino acids. Germline V gene sequence: CDR1 SGHTA, CDR2 FQGTGA. CDR3 coding DNA: TGTGCCAGCAGCGACAGGGGGCAAATGGACACCGGGGAGCTGTTTTTT. Translated, it gives CASSDRGQMDTGELFF. The full variable domain, in which reference TRBV7-3 and TRBJ2-2 provide the parts outside the CDR3, is GAGVSQTPSNKVTEKGKYVELRCDPISGHTALYWYRQSLGQGPEFLIYFQGTGAADDSGLPNDRFFAVRPEGSVSTLKIQRTERGDSAVYLCASSDRGQMDTGELFFGEGSRLTVL.

CDR3 coding DNA: TGTGCCAGCAGTTCGATGCAGAGCAATCAGCCCCAGCATTTT. It yields the protein CASSSMQSNQPQHF. V and J are TRBV12-3 or TRBV12-4 and TRBJ1-5; the D is unclear. The CDR3 runs to 14 residues. The ends were cut back, 4 bases at V and 1 base at J, with 8 bases in the middle.

Ten or more counts support this clonotype. The chain combines TRBV24-1 with TRBJ2-1; 7 nucleotides align to TRBD2. In germline, CDR1 is KGHDR, CDR2 SFDVKD. The CDR3 length is 13 residues. Unmatched junction bases numbered 5, after V lost 7 bases and J lost 6 bases. The CDR3 spells CATSPRGGNEQFF. CDR3 bases: TGTGCCACCAGCCCTCGCGGGGGCAATGAGCAGTTCTTC.

This clonotype has a count of ten or more. The rearrangement uses TRBV6-2 or TRBV6-3 and TRBJ2-7; TRBD2 might be the D (6 bases). This CDR3 contains 13 residues. Per the germline V gene, CDR1 is MNHEY and CDR2 is SVGEGT. The V end lost 4 bases, the J end lost 6 bases, and 13 bases lay between the germline ends. Here the CDR3 reads CASSWGLRREQYF. CDR3 sequence (DNA): TGTGCCAGCAGTTGGGGACTGAGACGCGAGCAGTACTTC.

This chain uses TRBV14 with TRBJ1-3; weak D call: TRBD1 (5 bases). The CDR3 runs 16 residues. V dropped 4 bases and J dropped 0 bases, with 13 bases sitting between them. The germline V gene has CDR1 SGHDN and CDR2 FVKESK. CDR3 amino acids: CASSPVGGLSGNTIYF. The CDR3 DNA follows: TGTGCCAGCAGCCCCGTCGGGGGACTCTCTGGAAACACCATATATTTT.

This clonotype was detected only a few times. The CDR3 region is CASSGQGIEETQYF. The DNA for the CDR3 is TGTGCCAGCAGTGGACAGGGCATAGAAGAGACCCAGTACTTC. V usage is TRBV2 and J usage is TRBJ2-5, with 7 nucleotides matching TRBD1. Germline V gene data show CDR1 as SNHLY and CDR2 as FYNNEI. This CDR3 has 14 amino acids. V was pared by 4 bases and J by 3 bases, with 5 bases of the junction left unmatched.

This clonotype was recorded many times. The chain uses TRBV7-2 and TRBJ2-7; TRBD2 matches 11 bases. The CDR3 has 18 residues. The germline V gene has CDR1 SGHTA and CDR2 FQGNSA. V was clipped by 1 base and J by 9 bases; unmatched bases: 17. CDR3 region: CASSLVLGIGSGGAAQYF. The CDR3 region has the DNA TGTGCCAGCAGCTTAGTTCTCGGGATTGGTAGCGGGGGGGCCGCGCAGTACTTC.

This clonotype was recorded a few times. J is TRBJ1-5 and V is TRBV27; D gene unclear. Germline CDR1 reads MNHEY; CDR2 reads SMNVEV (reference sequence). The CDR3 contains 14 residues. V was cut by 8 bases and J by 1 base, with 12 bases left in between. CDR3 region: CASGPYDSNQPQHF. CDR3 DNA: TGTGCCAGCGGCCCATATGACAGCAATCAGCCCCAGCATTTT.

This sequence joins TRBV4-2 and TRBJ2-5; TRBD2 matches 14 bases. CDR3 length equals 20 residues. The junction had 14 bases not matched to a gene; V was cut back by 2 bases and J by 3 bases. The V gene's germline CDR1 is LGHNA and CDR2 YNFKEQ. CDR3 DNA: TGTGCCAGCAGCCAATGGCCGGGTCGGGGACTAGCGGGGGAGGAAGAGACCCAGTACTTC. Translating it yields CASSQWPGRGLAGEEETQYF.